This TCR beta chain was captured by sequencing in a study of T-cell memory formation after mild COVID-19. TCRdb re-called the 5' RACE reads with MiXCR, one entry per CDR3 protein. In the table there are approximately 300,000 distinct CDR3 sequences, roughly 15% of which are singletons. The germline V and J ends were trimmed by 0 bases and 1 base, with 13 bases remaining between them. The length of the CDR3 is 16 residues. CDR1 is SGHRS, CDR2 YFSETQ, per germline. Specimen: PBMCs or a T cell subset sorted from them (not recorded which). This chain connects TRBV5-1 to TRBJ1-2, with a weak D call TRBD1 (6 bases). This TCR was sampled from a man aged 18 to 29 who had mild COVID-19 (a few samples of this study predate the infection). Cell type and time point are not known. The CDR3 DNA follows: TGCGCCAGCAGCTTGGACGGACAGACTTTTAACTATGGCTACACCTTC. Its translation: CASSLDGQTFNYGYTF.